This T cell receptor (beta chain) came from a study of blood T cell repertoires in COVID-19. Study details: COVID-19 samples, acute and convalescent, were from the United States, Italy and Spain. T cells, B-cell-depleted T cells, or PBMCs provided the cDNA or gDNA that served as material.

Original analysis: Reference gene primer amplification in the assay estimated nucleated cell counts. Clones were read by immunoSEQ multiplex PCR, and TCRdb kept only the in-frame ones, dropping some. V and J calls plus clone size are reproduced from that table; the DNA served to infer D and trimming. The top ten hold about 2.9% of the sample, which has a few hundred thousand clones, 89% seen once. The V gene lost 6 bases and the J gene lost 8 bases, with 19 bases spanning the gap. The CDR3 is 14 residues long. Germline CDR1 and CDR2: SNHLY and FYNNEI. This TCR derives from a woman aged 30 to 39 with COVID-19, enrolled during active disease. Specimen: peripheral blood. The rearrangement joins TRBV2 to TRBJ1-2; tentative D call: TRBD1 (6 bases). The CDR3 coding sequence is TGTGCCAGCAGGATGTCCCCGAATGGGGGCGGCTACACCTTC. This sequence encodes CASRMSPNGGGYTF.